A single sample gave rise to the 26 T cell receptor beta chains below, sequenced in a study of CD8 T cells in Susac syndrome. The RNA input was about 0.5 to 1 ug, and it was reverse transcribed with random hexamers. Using its own MiXCR run on the immunoSEQ multiplex PCR reads, TCRdb lists one record per CDR3 protein. The profile covers about 49,000 distinct CDR3 sequences, with over 85% appearing a single time and 0.5% to 0.55% taken by the ten largest. Sequencing input: CD8+ T cells from PBMCs. The receptors derive from a human donor in good health.

In this sample, this clonotype turned up once. J is TRBJ1-5 and V is TRBV4-1, with a weak D call TRBD1 (6 bases). The germline V and J ends were trimmed by 1 base and 6 bases, with 13 bases remaining between them. Germline CDR1 MGHRA, CDR2 YSYEKL. This CDR3 contains 15 residues. The CDR3 nucleotides are TGCGCCAGCAGCCAAGCTAGGCAGGGGAGTCAGCCCCAGCATTTT. Translation: CASSQARQGSQPQHF.

The chain has TRBV29-1 and TRBJ2-7; possibly TRBD2 for D (6 bases). This CDR3 comprises 12 residues. Germline values: CDR1 SQVTM, CDR2 ANQGSEA. The germline V and J ends were trimmed by 6 bases and 2 bases, with 11 bases remaining between them. The DNA of the CDR3 is TGCAGCGTCGGGGACTCTCCCTACGAGCAGTACTTC. The encoded protein is CSVGDSPYEQYF.

This clonotype has a handful of counts. The gene calls are TRBV18 and TRBJ2-2, with unresolved D. This CDR3 has 13 residues. V was pared by 2 bases and J by 5 bases, with 6 bases between. Per the germline V gene, CDR1 is KGHSH and CDR2 is LQKENI. The CDR3 DNA sequence: TGTGCCAGCTCACCAGAAGGGACCGGGGAGCTGTTTTTT. Translating it yields CASSPEGTGELFF.

The V call is TRBV7-9, the J call TRBJ2-2; TRBD1 agrees at 8 bases. The junction had 3 bases not matched to a gene; V was cut back by 4 bases and J by 5 bases. CDR1 and CDR2 from the germline V gene are SEHNR and FQNEAQ (reference sequence). This CDR3 contains 14 residues. The CDR3 region is CASSWNRGTGELFF. Here the CDR3 DNA reads TGTGCCAGCAGCTGGAACAGGGGGACCGGGGAGCTGTTTTTT.

This chain links TRBV4-1 with TRBJ2-2; TRBD1 matches at 7 bases. J gave up 0 bases and V 4 bases, and 5 bases lay outside the gene matches. Germline CDR1 reads MGHRA; CDR2 reads YSYEKL. This CDR3 comprises 16 residues. The DNA for the CDR3 is TGCGCCAGCAGCCCCTTGGGACAGACGAACACCGGGGAGCTGTTTTTT. It yields the protein CASSPLGQTNTGELFF.

This chain connects TRBV11-2 to TRBJ2-1; the D gene is possibly TRBD1 (5 bases). This CDR3 comprises 13 residues. CDR1 SGHAT and CDR2 FQNNGV come from the germline V gene. Trimming took off 1 base at V and 5 bases at J, with 6 bases between the two ends. DNA for the CDR3: TGTGCCAGCAGCTTAGGACAGCACAATGAGCAGTTCTTC. Encoded protein: CASSLGQHNEQFF.

The rearrangement uses TRBV12-3 or TRBV12-4 and TRBJ2-4; no definite D call. The CDR3 is 16 amino acids. The germline V and J ends were trimmed by 6 bases and 0 bases, with 15 bases remaining between them. The DNA for the CDR3 is TGTGCCAGCAGCACCTTCGAGAACCTAGCCAAAAACATTCAGTACTTC. Amino acids: CASSTFENLAKNIQYF.

V is TRBV19 and J is TRBJ2-7; D uncertain. Germline-derived CDR1 and CDR2 are LNHDA and SQIVND (reference sequence). Deletions cut 2 bases from V and 1 base from J, with 12 bases between. The CDR3 is 15 amino acids. In DNA, the CDR3 is TGTGCCAGTAGTATAATATCGGGTGGGTCCTACGAGCAGTACTTC. This translates into CASSIISGGSYEQYF.

The V call is TRBV27, the J call TRBJ1-2; 8 nucleotides match TRBD1. This CDR3 contains 14 residues. Trimming at V came to 0 bases and at J to 6 bases, leaving 3 bases not matched to a gene. From germline, CDR1 is MNHEY and CDR2 SMNVEV (reference sequence). Here the CDR3 DNA reads TGTGCCAGCAGTTTATCGGACAGGGAGGATGGCTACACCTTC. Translation: CASSLSDREDGYTF.

The chain couples TRBV7-8 to TRBJ2-7; D is unresolved. Per the germline V gene, CDR1 is SGHVS and CDR2 is FQNEAQ. V shed 1 base and J shed 0 bases, with 10 bases lying between them. This CDR3 has 15 residues. Here the CDR3 reads CASSLVVRSSYEQYF. As DNA, the CDR3 is TGTGCCAGCAGCTTAGTGGTAAGATCCTCCTACGAGCAGTACTTC.

This chain joins TRBV9 and TRBJ2-5; D is ambiguous. In germline, CDR1 is SGDLS, CDR2 YYNGEE. The V end was cut by 0 bases, the J end by 3 bases, with 9 bases between. The CDR3 covers 14 residues. The CDR3 DNA is TGTGCCAGCAGCGTAGGTGTCGGAGAAGAGACCCAGTACTTC. This sequence encodes CASSVGVGEETQYF.

The J gene is TRBJ2-7, the V gene TRBV9; D ambiguous. Germline V gene lookup returns CDR1 SGDLS and CDR2 YYNGEE. V was cut by 0 bases and J by 4 bases, with 17 bases left in between. The CDR3 runs to 16 residues. The CDR3 spells CASSVEVSTGLYEQYF. CDR3 DNA: TGTGCCAGCAGCGTAGAGGTCTCCACGGGCCTTTACGAGCAGTACTTC.

This chain joins TRBV19 and TRBJ2-4; D gene uncertain. Per germline, CDR1 LNHDA and CDR2 SQIVND (reference sequence). Trimming shortened V by 2 bases and J by 3 bases, and 8 bases separated the two germline ends. This CDR3 spans 14 amino acids. This CDR3 is CASSIKGIKNIQYF. The CDR3 nucleotides are TGTGCCAGTAGTATAAAAGGGATCAAAAACATTCAGTACTTC.

In nucleotides, the CDR3 is TGCGCCAGCAAGGCGGATGGCTACACCTTC. This gives the protein CASKADGYTF. The V gene is TRBV10-2, the J gene TRBJ1-2; unclear D gene. This CDR3 has 10 residues. CDR1 and CDR2 (germline): WSHSY, SAAADI. V lost 7 bases and J lost 6, with 6 bases in between.

This rearrangement joins TRBV6-1 to TRBJ2-3; TRBD2 might be the D (6 bases). This CDR3 region has 15 residues. Trimming shortened V by 4 bases and J by 4 bases, and 15 bases separated the two germline ends. CDR1 and CDR2 from the germline V gene are MNHNS and SASEGT. CDR3 bases: TGTGCCAGCAGTGCCAGCCCTGGGGAGGCAGATACGCAGTATTTT. This gives the protein CASSASPGEADTQYF.

The chain links TRBV28 to TRBJ2-5; 9 bases line up with TRBD1. J gave up 5 bases and V 3 bases, and 7 bases lay outside the gene matches. Germline-derived CDR1 and CDR2 are MDHEN and SYDVKM. The CDR3 totals 15 residues. The CDR3 reads CASSFGQGSDETQYF. The CDR3 coding sequence is TGTGCCAGCAGTTTCGGACAGGGGAGCGACGAGACCCAGTACTTC.

The chain combines TRBV7-2 with TRBJ2-7; either TRBD1 or TRBD2 may fit D (5 bases each). This CDR3 has 12 residues. Germline lookup yields CDR1 SGHTA and CDR2 FQGNSA. With 7 bases removed from V and 3 bases from J, the gap between germline ends came to 10 bases. The CDR3 is CASTFGGYEQYF. CDR3 bases: TGTGCCAGCACTTTTGGGGGCTACGAGCAGTACTTC.

The chain combines TRBV15 with TRBJ1-4; unclear D gene. Germline values: CDR1 LNHNV, CDR2 YYDKDF (reference sequence). With 8 bases removed from V and 4 bases from J, the gap between germline ends came to 11 bases. The CDR3 has 13 amino acids. In DNA form, the CDR3 reads TGTGCCACCTCCTTGAGTCGTAATGAAAAACTGTTTTTT. Its translation is CATSLSRNEKLFF.

This chain links TRBV5-1 with TRBJ2-5; D remains ambiguous. The germline CDR1 and CDR2 sequences are SGHRS and YFSETQ. V lost 0 bases and J lost 2, with 8 bases in between. CDR3 length: 14 residues. CDR3 residues: CASSLVLGQETQYF. The CDR3 DNA follows: TGCGCCAGCAGCTTGGTATTAGGTCAAGAGACCCAGTACTTC.

This rearrangement joins TRBV29-1 to TRBJ1-2; D possibly corresponds to TRBD1 (5 bases). Germline CDR1 is SQVTM and CDR2 is ANQGSEA. This CDR3 is 15 amino acids long. Trimming shortened V by 4 bases and J by 3 bases, and 18 bases separated the two germline ends. The CDR3 sequence is CSVVGYQGRDYGYTF. DNA of the CDR3: TGCAGCGTTGTTGGGTATCAGGGACGGGACTATGGCTACACCTTC. Full variable domain (missing parts from reference TRBV29-1 and TRBJ1-2): SAVISQKPSRDICQRGTSLTIQCQVDSQVTMMFWYRQQPGQSLTLIATANQGSEATYESGFVIDKFPISRPNLTFSTLTVSNMSPEDSSIYLCSVVGYQGRDYGYTFGSGTRLTVV.

V and J are TRBV15 and TRBJ2-1, with 7 positions matching TRBD1. The V gene end was trimmed by 3 bases and the J gene end by 10 bases; junction bases not matched to a gene: 3. This CDR3 is 12 amino acids long. Germline V gene lookup returns CDR1 LNHNV and CDR2 YYDKDF (reference sequence). The CDR3 nucleotides read TGTGCCACCAGCAGCGGACAGGACGAGCAGTTCTTC. It encodes CATSSGQDEQFF.

V and J are TRBV19 and TRBJ2-5; 8 bases agree with TRBD1. Trimming removed 4 bases from V and 3 bases from J; junction bases left unmatched: 4. Looked up from germline, CDR1 is LNHDA and CDR2 is SQIVND (reference sequence). The CDR3 consists of 14 residues. The CDR3 region has the DNA TGTGCCAGTAGTACCGGGACAGGAGAAGAGACCCAGTACTTC. It is translated as CASSTGTGEETQYF. The full variable domain, in which reference TRBV19 and TRBJ2-5 provide the parts outside the CDR3, is DGGITQSPKYLFRKEGQNVTLSCEQNLNHDAMYWYRQDPGQGLRLIYYSQIVNDFQKGDIAEGYSVSREKKESFPLTVTSAQKNPTAFYLCASSTGTGEETQYFGPGTRLLVL.

The chain is built from TRBV2 and TRBJ2-2; no clear D gene. The CDR3 is 16 amino acids. Per germline, CDR1 SNHLY and CDR2 FYNNEI. Deletions cut 7 bases from V and 0 bases from J, with 15 bases between. The CDR3 DNA sequence: TGTGCCAGCATCCCCAACGGTAGAGCGAACACCGGGGAGCTGTTTTTT. Translating it yields CASIPNGRANTGELFF. The whole variable domain, filled in from reference TRBV2 and TRBJ2-2, reads EPEVTQTPSHQVTQMGQEVILRCVPISNHLYFYWYRQILGQKVEFLVSFYNNEISEKSEIFDDQFSVERPDGSNFTLKIRSTKLEDSAMYFCASIPNGRANTGELFFGEGSRLTVL.

The CDR3 region has the DNA TGTGCCAGCAGCCCCCCGAAGGGTTTTCGGGAGACCCAGTACTTC. Its translation is CASSPPKGFRETQYF. The genes are TRBV7-9 and TRBJ2-5; no clear D. The germline V gene has CDR1 SEHNR and CDR2 FQNEAQ (reference sequence). The CDR3 is made up of 15 amino acids. The ends were cut back, 5 bases at V and 5 bases at J, with 18 bases in the middle.

This clonotype was seen only once. The rearrangement uses TRBV7-2 and TRBJ2-7; no reliable D call. This CDR3 is built from 14 residues. Between the trimmed V and J ends, which lost 1 base and 2 bases, there was a span of 9 bases. From germline, CDR1 is SGHTA and CDR2 FQGNSA. The chain's CDR3 is CASSLDAGPYEQYF. The CDR3 coding sequence is TGTGCCAGCAGCTTAGATGCAGGACCCTACGAGCAGTACTTC.

The rearrangement uses TRBV7-6 and TRBJ1-3, with unresolved D. The V and J ends lost 1 base and 0 bases respectively, with 7 bases between them. Per the germline V gene, CDR1 is SGHVS and CDR2 is FNYEAQ. This CDR3 has 15 amino acids. In nucleotides, the CDR3 is TGTGCCAGCAGCTTAGGTCACGTCTCTGGAAACACCATATATTTT. Its translation is CASSLGHVSGNTIYF.